These 26 T cell receptor beta chains came from one sample sequenced in a study of T cells in Graves' hyperthyroidism and ophthalmopathy. Using RNA transcripts as the source, TCR beta CDR3 regions were amplified. When the TCR CDR3 underwent first-round RT-PCR, the HTBI primer set was used. From the multiplex PCR reads, TCRdb called clonotypes with MiXCR, one entry per CDR3 protein. The sample shows about 720,000 distinct CDR3 sequences, over 15% of them seen only once. The sample was blood. These TCRs come from a woman between 50 and 59 years old with Graves' hyperthyroidism that later progressed to Graves' ophthalmopathy.

This clonotype was counted between two and nine times. CDR3 loop: CAISGTGDTEAFF. CDR3 in DNA: TGTGCCATTTCCGGGACAGGGGACACTGAAGCTTTCTTT. This chain connects TRBV10-3 to TRBJ1-1, with 10 nucleotides matching TRBD1. The germline V gene encodes CDR1 ENHRY and CDR2 SYGVKD. This CDR3 has 13 residues. V gave up 9 bases and J gave up 3 bases; unmatched junction bases: 4.

This clonotype was detected once. The chain has TRBV5-1 and TRBJ2-7; the D gene is possibly TRBD1 (6 bases). V gave up 1 base and J gave up 0 bases, with 8 bases separating them. CDR1 and CDR2 (germline): SGHRS, YFSETQ. The CDR3 is 14 amino acids. The CDR3 here is CASSLRDNSYEQYF. The CDR3 DNA follows: TGCGCCAGCAGCTTGCGGGACAACTCCTACGAGCAGTACTTC.

The chain has TRBV7-9 and TRBJ1-5; possibly TRBD1 for D (5 bases). Germline V gives CDR1 SEHNR, CDR2 FQNEAQ (reference sequence). V was trimmed by 3 bases and J by 10 bases, leaving 13 bases between them. CDR3 size: 13 residues. The chain's CDR3 is CASSLGVMLPQHF. The CDR3 DNA is TGTGCCAGCAGCTTGGGGGTTATGCTCCCCCAGCATTTT.

Turning to this clonotype: A much more abundant neighbour one base away suggests this may be a read error. V is TRBV27 and J is TRBJ1-1; D call uncertain. V was trimmed by 6 bases and J by 5 bases, leaving 19 bases between them. There are 15 residues in the CDR3. Per germline, CDR1 MNHEY and CDR2 SMNVEV (reference sequence). The CDR3 protein is CASRPLLSPGTEAFF. In nucleotides, the CDR3 is TGTGCCAGCAGACCACTACTTTCGCCGGGGACTGAAGCTTTCTTT.

V and J are TRBV27 and TRBJ2-1; a possible D gene is TRBD1 (5 bases). Between the trimmed V and J ends, which lost 3 bases and 0 bases, there was a span of 12 bases. Germline V gives CDR1 MNHEY, CDR2 SMNVEV (reference sequence). The CDR3 contains 16 residues. In DNA form, the CDR3 reads TGTGCCAGCAGTTTCGCGACAGAGGACTCCTACAATGAGCAGTTCTTC. This sequence encodes CASSFATEDSYNEQFF.

At least ten counts were recorded for this clonotype. The chain carries TRBV29-1 and TRBJ1-1, with D hard to call. V was trimmed by 4 bases and J by 0 bases, leaving 12 bases between them. Germline CDR1 SQVTM, CDR2 ANQGSEA. This CDR3 region has 14 residues. The CDR3 sequence is CSVVRATMNTEAFF. The CDR3 bases are TGCAGCGTTGTCAGAGCCACGATGAACACTGAAGCTTTCTTT.

This clonotype was picked up many times. The chain has TRBV6-1 and TRBJ2-5; the D gene is possibly TRBD1 (5 bases). Deletions cut 4 bases from V and 5 bases from J, with 14 bases between. The CDR3 has 14 residues. Germline values: CDR1 MNHNS, CDR2 SASEGT. CDR3 coding DNA: TGTGCCAGCAGTGTTTACAGGTTACGGGAGACCCAGTACTTC. Protein: CASSVYRLRETQYF.

This clonotype has a handful of counts. The chain carries TRBV5-4 and TRBJ2-3; TRBD1 matches at 7 bases. The CDR3 loop spans 14 amino acids. Trimming at V came to 3 bases and at J to 6 bases, leaving 7 bases not matched to a gene. CDR1 is SGHNT and CDR2 is YYREEE in the germline V gene (reference sequence). CDR3 residues: CASSSLKGADTQYF. As DNA, the CDR3 is TGTGCCAGCAGCTCGCTCAAGGGGGCGGATACGCAGTATTTT. The full variable domain, with the rest looked up from reference TRBV5-4 and TRBJ2-3, is ETGVTQSPTHLIKTRGQQVTLRCSSQSGHNTVSWYQQALGQGPQFIFQYYREEENGRGNFPPRFSGLQFPNYSSELNVNALELDDSALYLCASSSLKGADTQYFGPGTRLTVL.

This clonotype was detected many times. The chain carries TRBV11-1 and TRBJ2-1, with TRBD1 matching over 12 bases. V lost 6 bases to trimming and J lost 14 bases; unmatched junction nucleotides: 8. Germline assignment: CDR1 SGHAT and CDR2 FQDESV (reference sequence). CDR3 length equals 13 residues. The CDR3 bases are TGTGCCAGCAGGAGCTCGGGACAGGGGGCCAAGTTCTTC. Its translation: CASRSSGQGAKFF. Complete variable domain (other parts from reference TRBV11-1 and TRBJ2-1): EAEVAQSPRYKITEKSQAVAFWCDPISGHATLYWYRQILGQGPELLVQFQDESVVDDSQLPKDRFSAERLKGVDSTLKIQPAELGDSAMYLCASRSSGQGAKFFGPGTRLTVL.

Only a few counts were recorded for this clonotype. This chain uses TRBV11-2 with TRBJ1-2; weak D call: TRBD1 (5 bases). This CDR3 comprises 16 residues. Germline V lookup: CDR1 SGHAT, CDR2 FQNNGV. V was clipped by 4 bases and J by 1 base, with 16 bases between them. The CDR3 sequence: CASSSLGDPDNYGYTF. The CDR3 coding sequence is TGTGCCAGCAGCTCCTTGGGGGACCCTGATAACTATGGCTACACCTTC.

The sample holds a few counts of this clonotype. The rearrangement links TRBV14 to TRBJ1-1; D is unclear. CDR1 is SGHDN, CDR2 FVKESK, per germline. The length of the CDR3 is 12 residues. Trimming shortened V by 1 base and J by 6 bases, and 6 bases separated the two germline ends. The DNA of the CDR3 is TGTGCCAGCAGCCAAGGTAAATCTGAAGCTTTCTTT. It encodes CASSQGKSEAFF.

The genes are TRBV29-1 and TRBJ2-1; 10 nucleotides match TRBD1. V was pared by 7 bases and J by 6 bases, with 6 bases of the junction left unmatched. Germline V CDR1 and CDR2: SQVTM, ANQGSEA. CDR3 length: 13 amino acids. CDR3: CSGRRTGGNEQFF. In DNA form, the CDR3 reads TGCAGCGGTAGGAGGACAGGGGGCAATGAGCAGTTCTTC.

This clonotype was recorded only once. The chain uses TRBV5-6 and TRBJ2-5, with TRBD1 matching over 10 bases. The CDR3 is made up of 12 amino acids. Unmatched junction bases numbered 6, after V lost 4 bases and J lost 12 bases. Germline V gives CDR1 SGHDT, CDR2 YYEEEE. The CDR3 spells CASSPDRGSKYF. CDR3 DNA: TGTGCCAGCAGCCCGGACAGGGGGAGTAAGTACTTC. The full variable domain, rest sourced from reference TRBV5-6 and TRBJ2-5, is DAGVTQSPTHLIKTRGQQVTLRCSPKSGHDTVSWYQQALGQGPQFIFQYYEEEERQRGNFPDRFSGHQFPNYSSELNVNALLLGDSALYLCASSPDRGSKYFGPGTRLLVL.

In its sample, this clonotype was seen once. This sequence joins TRBV15 and TRBJ2-5; D perhaps matches TRBD1 (7 bases). V was clipped by 4 bases and J by 6 bases, with 15 bases between them. The CDR3 is 14 residues long. CDR1 is LNHNV, CDR2 YYDKDF, per germline (reference sequence). Here the CDR3 reads CATSTDRAGKTQYF. The DNA of the CDR3 is TGTGCCACCAGCACCGACAGGGCGGGGAAGACCCAGTACTTC.

V gene TRBV7-2 combines with J gene TRBJ2-3; 9 bases fit TRBD2. This CDR3 comprises 16 residues. Germline V gene sequence: CDR1 SGHTA, CDR2 FQGNSA. The junction had 8 bases not matched to a gene; V was cut back by 7 bases and J by 0 bases. The CDR3 region is CASNRAGGVSTDTQYF. CDR3 DNA sequence: TGTGCCAGCAACCGGGCGGGGGGGGTGAGCACAGATACGCAGTATTTT. Together with reference TRBV7-2 and TRBJ2-3, the CDR3 gives the full variable domain: GAGVSQSPSNKVTEKGKDVELRCDPISGHTALYWYRQSLGQGLEFLIYFQGNSAPDKSGLPSDRFSAERTGGSVSTLTIQRTQQEDSAVYLCASNRAGGVSTDTQYFGPGTRLTVL.

This clonotype was found many times. This chain uses TRBV6-5 with TRBJ1-1; tentatively, D is TRBD1 (5 bases). The V end was cut by 0 bases, the J end by 1 base, with 12 bases between. CDR3 length equals 16 residues. Germline CDR1 MNHEY, CDR2 SVGAGI. The CDR3 sequence is CASSYSTRVGNTEAFF. DNA of the CDR3: TGTGCCAGCAGTTACTCGACCAGGGTAGGGAACACTGAAGCTTTCTTT.

The V call is TRBV9, the J call TRBJ2-7, with D perhaps TRBD1 or TRBD2 (5 bases each). With 4 bases removed from V and 3 bases from J, the gap between germline ends came to 14 bases. The CDR3 consists of 14 residues. Germline CDR1 is SGDLS and CDR2 is YYNGEE. CDR3 sequence: CASSPWDGIYEQYF. For the CDR3, the DNA is TGTGCCAGCAGCCCCTGGGACGGGATCTACGAGCAGTACTTC.

This clonotype showed up many times. The V and J genes are TRBV2 and TRBJ1-5; D is possibly TRBD1 (5 bases). The CDR3 extends over 13 amino acids. The V end lost 3 bases, the J end lost 7 bases, and 10 bases lay between the germline ends. CDR1 and CDR2 (germline): SNHLY, FYNNEI. CDR3 region: CASSDQRGQPQHF. The CDR3 DNA sequence: TGTGCCAGCAGTGACCAGCGGGGCCAGCCCCAGCATTTT.

The chain has TRBV6-2 or TRBV6-3 and TRBJ1-1; D unresolved. V was pared by 2 bases and J by 2 bases, with 15 bases between. The germline gives CDR1 MNHEY, CDR2 SVGEGT. The CDR3 covers 16 residues. CDR3 sequence: CASSYNSGSSNTEAFF. CDR3 nucleotides: TGTGCCAGCAGTTACAACTCGGGGTCCTCAAACACTGAAGCTTTCTTT.

The chain couples TRBV29-1 to TRBJ2-2, with D uncertain. The CDR3 loop spans 12 amino acids. Germline loops: CDR1 SQVTM, CDR2 ANQGSEA. Trimming left V 5 bases short and J 3 bases short, with 7 bases between. The DNA for the CDR3 is TGCAGCGTTTTACAGTACACCGGGGAGCTGTTTTTT. Translating it yields CSVLQYTGELFF.

In its sample, this clonotype was seen many times. The V gene is TRBV3-1, the J gene TRBJ1-4, with D unclear. V was trimmed by 2 bases and J by 6 bases, leaving 7 bases between them. This CDR3 is built from 13 residues. Germline CDR1 and CDR2: LGHDT and YNNKEL (reference sequence). CDR3 nucleotides: TGTGCCAGCAGCCAACTGGCCCATGAAAAACTGTTTTTT. Its translation: CASSQLAHEKLFF.

This clonotype was seen repeatedly, ten times or more. The chain carries TRBV6-2 or TRBV6-3 and TRBJ2-6; TRBD1 is a possible D gene (5 bases). Trimming pared 4 bases from V and 0 bases from J, leaving 13 bases between. CDR3 size: 17 residues. The germline CDR1 and CDR2 sequences are MNHEY and SVGEGT. DNA for the CDR3: TGTGCCAGCAGTTCAACAGGCATACCCTCTGGGGCCAACGTCCTGACTTTC. Amino acid sequence: CASSSTGIPSGANVLTF.

This clonotype was seen more than once but under ten times. The chain couples TRBV20-1 to TRBJ2-1, with D unresolved. V lost 7 bases to trimming and J lost 4 bases, with 17 bases between them. The CDR3 length is 14 residues. Germline CDR1 and CDR2: DFQATT and SNEGSKA (reference sequence). The CDR3 sequence: CSGKDPLNYNEQFF. The CDR3 bases are TGCAGTGGTAAAGACCCCCTCAATTACAATGAGCAGTTCTTC.

The chain joins TRBV9 to TRBJ2-4, with 10 bases matching TRBD2. The CDR3 length is 20 residues. The germline gives CDR1 SGDLS, CDR2 YYNGEE. J gave up 1 base and V 4 bases, and 17 bases lay outside the gene matches. The CDR3 sequence is CASSPQVGLAGARAKNIQYF. The CDR3 DNA follows: TGTGCCAGCAGCCCCCAGGTTGGCCTAGCGGGGGCCCGGGCCAAAAACATTCAGTACTTC.

This clonotype was seen many times. V usage is TRBV18 and J usage is TRBJ2-5; D is unresolved. V lost 0 bases and J lost 5, with 10 bases in between. Germline V lookup: CDR1 KGHSH, CDR2 LQKENI. The CDR3 has 14 amino acids. The CDR3 reads CASSPPLGSETQYF. DNA for the CDR3: TGTGCCAGCTCACCACCGCTTGGGTCGGAGACCCAGTACTTC.

This chain joins TRBV30 and TRBJ2-5; 9 nucleotides line up with TRBD2. The CDR3 contains 12 residues. Germline values: CDR1 GTSNPN, CDR2 SVGIG (reference sequence). V was clipped by 7 bases and J by 2 bases; unmatched bases: 2. Written as DNA, the CDR3 is TGTGCCTTTCTAGCGGGACAAGAGACCCAGTACTTC. As protein: CAFLAGQETQYF.